The source of this T cell receptor (beta chain) is a study of cytomegalovirus exposure and HLA in healthy donors. Points from the study as a whole: In vitro confirmation showed a few CMV-associated chains to be CMV antigen specific. Per a later analysis, HLA-associated TCR beta chains showed more clonal expansion than other, equally common TCR beta chains. The classifier reportedly diagnosed cytomegalovirus status with high specificity and sensitivity.

CDR3 length: 12 amino acids. Looked up from germline, CDR1 is SQVTM and CDR2 is ANQGSEA. Primers included in the PCR were 60 Vbeta and 13 Jbeta primers. Sequencing used immunoSEQ multiplex PCR; TCRdb keeps in-frame clones, though not all of them. The data hold 190,000 or so clones, with 75% to 85% observed a single time. This clone was seen once. Its target is unknown. The receptor comes from a woman aged 45-65 years in good health and CMV-seropositive. Sequencing input: PBMCs. The V gene is TRBV29-1, the J gene TRBJ2-5; TRBD1 might be the D (5 bases). The last part of the DNA fits TRBJ2-7 better; the J call may be wrong. This CDR3 is CSVETEAYEQYF. The CDR3 DNA reads TGCAGCGTTGAGACAGAAGCCTACGAGCAGTACTTC.